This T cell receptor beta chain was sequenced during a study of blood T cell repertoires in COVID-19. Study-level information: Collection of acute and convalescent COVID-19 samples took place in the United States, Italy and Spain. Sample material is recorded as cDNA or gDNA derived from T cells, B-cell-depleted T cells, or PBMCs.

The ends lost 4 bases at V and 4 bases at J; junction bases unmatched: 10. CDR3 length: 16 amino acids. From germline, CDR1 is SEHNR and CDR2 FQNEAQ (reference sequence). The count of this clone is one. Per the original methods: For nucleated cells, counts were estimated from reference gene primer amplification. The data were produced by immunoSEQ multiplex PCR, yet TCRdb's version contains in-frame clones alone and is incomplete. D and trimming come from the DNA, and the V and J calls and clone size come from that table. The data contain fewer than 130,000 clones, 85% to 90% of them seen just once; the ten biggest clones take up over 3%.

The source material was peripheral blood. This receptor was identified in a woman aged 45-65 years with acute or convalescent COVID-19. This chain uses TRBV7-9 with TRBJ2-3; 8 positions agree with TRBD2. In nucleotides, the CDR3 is TGTGCCAGCAGCTCTGATACAGCGGGAGAGGCAGATACGCAGTATTTT. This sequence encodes CASSSDTAGEADTQYF.